Presented here are 29 T cell receptor beta chains from one specimen sequenced in a study of CD8+ T cells in alopecia areata. cDNA reverse transcribed from extracted RNA served as the sequencing template. Using immunoSEQ multiplex PCR, the repertoire was profiled, and TCRdb retains in-frame clones only, with some absent. Among about 180,000 clones listed, 59% were seen once. This material consisted of CD4+ T cells sorted from blood, taken at week 0. Receptors originate from a human donor with alopecia areata.

The chain carries TRBV30 and TRBJ1-5; 8 bases match TRBD1. V shed 1 base, J shed 10 bases, and the junction held 9 bases outside the gene matches. The length of the CDR3 is 14 residues. From germline, CDR1 is GTSNPN and CDR2 SVGIG (reference sequence). The CDR3 DNA reads as TGTGCCTGGAGTGCCCGACAGGGGAACGTTCCCCAGCATTTT. Translated: CAWSARQGNVPQHF.

This clone was counted between two and nine times. J is TRBJ1-2 and V is TRBV7-3, with D uncertain. Trimming cost V 2 bases and J 0 bases, with 7 bases left between them. CDR3 length equals 14 residues. Germline V lookup: CDR1 SGHTA, CDR2 FQGTGA. CDR3 nucleotides: TGTGCCAGCAGCTTAGACCCAGCTAACTATGGCTACACCTTC. Protein: CASSLDPANYGYTF. The full variable domain, its missing parts supplied by reference TRBV7-3 and TRBJ1-2, is GAGVSQTPSNKVTEKGKYVELRCDPISGHTALYWYRQSLGQGPEFLIYFQGTGAADDSGLPNDRFFAVRPEGSVSTLKIQRTERGDSAVYLCASSLDPANYGYTFGSGTRLTVV.

As regards this clone: Compared with germline, one end of the junction differs, possibly owing to a read error. The chain recombines TRBV6-6 with TRBJ2-5, with 13 nucleotides matching TRBD2. The CDR3 loop spans 13 amino acids. CDR1 and CDR2 from the germline V gene are MNHNY and SVGAGI (reference sequence). In DNA form, the CDR3 reads TGTGCCAGCAGGACTAGCGGGGGGCGGCCCATTGACTTC. The encoded protein is CASRTSGGRPIDF.

The table lists this clone with a few counts. V is TRBV4-2 and J is TRBJ2-1; D is undetermined. V was trimmed by 0 bases and J by 7 bases, leaving 7 bases between them. The germline V gene has CDR1 LGHNA and CDR2 YNFKEQ. The CDR3 totals 13 residues. CDR3 sequence: CASSQDLMNEQFF. The CDR3 region has the DNA TGTGCCAGCAGCCAAGATCTTATGAATGAGCAGTTCTTC.

This clone was found a few times. This sequence joins TRBV29-1 and TRBJ1-1; 7 bases match TRBD1. Germline V gives CDR1 SQVTM, CDR2 ANQGSEA. Losses at the gene ends were 6 bases for V and 3 bases for J; bases not matched to a gene: 10. This CDR3 is 14 amino acids long. CDR3 nucleotides: TGCAGCGTCGCCCGCACAGGGGAGGACACTGAAGCTTTCTTT. Protein sequence: CSVARTGEDTEAFF. The variable domain in full, with the rest retrieved from reference TRBV29-1 and TRBJ1-1, is SAVISQKPSRDICQRGTSLTIQCQVDSQVTMMFWYRQQPGQSLTLIATANQGSEATYESGFVIDKFPISRPNLTFSTLTVSNMSPEDSSIYLCSVARTGEDTEAFFGQGTRLTVV.

V gene TRBV30 combines with J gene TRBJ1-2; TRBD1 matches 8 bases. CDR3 size: 17 residues. The junction had 14 bases not matched to a gene; V was cut back by 1 base and J by 4 bases. From germline, CDR1 is GTSNPN and CDR2 SVGIG (reference sequence). The CDR3 DNA reads TGTGCCTGGAGTGACAAGGGACAGGCGAATGCGGTCTATGGCTACACCTTC. This encodes CAWSDKGQANAVYGYTF.

The chain recombines TRBV12-5 with TRBJ1-6; no definite D call. This CDR3 spans 13 amino acids. Germline V lookup: CDR1 LGHNT, CDR2 FRNRAP. Trimming removed 6 bases from V and 8 bases from J, with 11 bases in between. The CDR3 DNA sequence: TGTGCTAGTGGAACAGTCACAGATTCACCCCTCCACTTT. As protein: CASGTVTDSPLHF.

This clone has just a few counts. The CDR3: CASSLSRGSTTLKETQYF. The CDR3 bases are TGCGCCAGCAGCTTGAGCAGGGGGTCGACTACTCTGAAAGAGACCCAGTACTTC. The J gene is TRBJ2-5, the V gene TRBV5-1; 7 nucleotides align to TRBD1. Unmatched junction bases numbered 15, after V lost 1 base and J lost 3 bases. The CDR3 contains 18 residues. CDR1 is SGHRS, CDR2 YFSETQ, per germline.

V gene TRBV30 combines with J gene TRBJ1-5, with 7 bases matching TRBD1. The CDR3 loop spans 14 amino acids. Losses at the gene ends were 8 bases for V and 0 bases for J; bases not matched to a gene: 7. Germline V gene data show CDR1 as GTSNPN and CDR2 as SVGIG (reference sequence). CDR3 bases: TGTGCCGCGGGGACAGCACATAGCAATCAGCCCCAGCATTTT. It specifies CAAGTAHSNQPQHF.

V is TRBV30 and J is TRBJ1-4; maybe TRBD1 (6 bases). Trimming shortened V by 5 bases and J by 7 bases, and 14 bases separated the two germline ends. Germline V lookup: CDR1 GTSNPN, CDR2 SVGIG (reference sequence). The CDR3 extends over 13 amino acids. CDR3 region: CAWQGRGGEKLFF. In nucleotides, the CDR3 is TGTGCCTGGCAGGGGAGAGGGGGTGAAAAACTGTTTTTT.

The table lists this clone with a few counts. V gene TRBV11-2 combines with J gene TRBJ2-7; D may be TRBD2 (5 bases). V gave up 5 bases and J gave up 2 bases, with 16 bases separating them. The CDR3 runs 15 residues. Germline values: CDR1 SGHAT, CDR2 FQNNGV. The CDR3 DNA reads as TGTGCCAGCAGCCCCCCAGCTCGGGGAACCTACGAGCAGTACTTC. Its protein is CASSPPARGTYEQYF.

This chain connects TRBV9 to TRBJ2-7; tentatively, D is TRBD1 (6 bases). There are 15 residues in the CDR3. The V and J ends lost 2 bases and 4 bases respectively, with 16 bases between them. CDR1 SGDLS and CDR2 YYNGEE come from the germline V gene. The CDR3 DNA sequence: TGTGCCAGCAGCGTGAGTACAGGGAAAGGATACGAGCAGTACTTC. It translates to CASSVSTGKGYEQYF.

The rearrangement links TRBV4-2 to TRBJ2-1; TRBD2 aligns across 11 bases. With V trimmed by 0 bases and J by 8 bases, 9 bases remained unmatched. The CDR3 has 17 residues. The V gene's germline CDR1 is LGHNA and CDR2 YNFKEQ. CDR3 coding DNA: TGTGCCAGCAGCCAAGATGGAGCTAGCGGGGGGTCTGATGAGCAGTTCTTC. As protein: CASSQDGASGGSDEQFF.

This clone was observed a few times. The chain joins TRBV14 to TRBJ2-3; the D gene could be TRBD1 or TRBD2 (5 bases each). Germline lookup yields CDR1 SGHDN and CDR2 FVKESK. V shed 4 bases and J shed 3 bases, with 17 bases lying between them. CDR3 size: 16 residues. The CDR3 is CASSPRQRGRTDTQYF. DNA of the CDR3: TGTGCCAGCAGCCCCCGACAGAGGGGTCGGACAGATACGCAGTATTTT. The entire variable domain, with the rest obtained from reference TRBV14 and TRBJ2-3, is as follows: EAGVTQFPSHSVIEKGQTVTLRCDPISGHDNLYWYRRVMGKEIKFLLHFVKESKQDESGMPNNRFLAERTGGTYSTLKVQPAELEDSGVYFCASSPRQRGRTDTQYFGPGTRLTVL.

The chain uses TRBV7-3 and TRBJ2-3; 8 bases line up with TRBD2. J lost 2 bases, V lost 0 bases, and 7 bases had no gene match. Germline loops: CDR1 SGHTA, CDR2 FQGTGA. The CDR3 extends over 17 amino acids. This CDR3 reads CASSLTRLTSVTDTQYF. The CDR3 region has the DNA TGTGCCAGCAGCTTAACCCGTTTGACTAGCGTCACAGATACGCAGTATTTT.

Details on this clone: The sample has other DNA sequences that encode this CDR3 too. This chain links TRBV29-1 with TRBJ1-2; D is perhaps TRBD1 (6 bases). The CDR3 runs 11 residues. Trimming pared 6 bases from V and 2 bases from J, leaving 7 bases between. Germline values: CDR1 SQVTM, CDR2 ANQGSEA. CDR3: CSVGQNYGYTF. Here the CDR3 DNA reads TGCAGCGTCGGACAGAACTATGGCTACACCTTC.

This chain uses TRBV5-1 with TRBJ1-2, with D perhaps matching TRBD1 (6 bases). The germline gives CDR1 SGHRS, CDR2 YFSETQ. V was cut by 6 bases and J by 4 bases, with 16 bases left in between. The CDR3 loop spans 14 amino acids. The CDR3 DNA follows: TGCGCCAGCACCTCAAGACAGGACGGCTATGGCTACACCTTC. Encoded protein: CASTSRQDGYGYTF.

The J gene is TRBJ2-1, the V gene TRBV6-4; 14 bases fit TRBD2. Unmatched junction bases numbered 5, after V lost 6 bases and J lost 4 bases. Germline V gene lookup returns CDR1 MRHNA and CDR2 SNTAGT. CDR3 length equals 16 residues. CDR3: CASSRTSGGKYNEQFF. DNA for the CDR3: TGTGCCAGCAGCAGGACTAGCGGGGGGAAATACAATGAGCAGTTCTTC.

The V gene is TRBV7-6, the J gene TRBJ2-2; 9 bases map to TRBD1. Per the germline V gene, CDR1 is SGHVS and CDR2 is FNYEAQ. The CDR3 length is 14 residues. V lost 6 bases, J lost 4 bases, and 3 bases stayed unmatched. The CDR3 coding sequence is TGTGCCAGCAGACAGGGGGCTAGCACCGGGGAGCTGTTTTTT. It yields the protein CASRQGASTGELFF.

This clone came up a few times. V gene TRBV10-3 combines with J gene TRBJ1-1, with TRBD1 as a possible D gene (5 bases). V was shortened by 3 bases and J by 5 bases, with 10 bases between the two germline ends. CDR1 is ENHRY, CDR2 SYGVKD, per germline. This CDR3 is 13 amino acids long. CDR3 nucleotides: TGTGCCATCAGTGATTACGGGGGGACTGAAGCTTTCTTT. Its protein product is CAISDYGGTEAFF.

This chain connects TRBV15 to TRBJ1-5; the D is unclear. Germline loops: CDR1 LNHNV, CDR2 YYDKDF (reference sequence). The germline V and J ends were trimmed by 6 bases and 1 base, with 13 bases remaining between them. The CDR3 length is 15 residues. CDR3 DNA: TGTGCCACCAGTTTCGGACGGAGCAGCAATCAGCCCCAGCATTTT. Translating it yields CATSFGRSSNQPQHF.

This sequence joins TRBV25-1 and TRBJ2-1; weak D call: TRBD2 (6 bases). This CDR3 contains 15 residues. CDR1 and CDR2 (germline): MGHDK, SYGVNS. V lost 5 bases to trimming and J lost 1 base, with 12 bases between them. The chain's CDR3 is CASSRDSPSYNEQFF. CDR3 sequence (DNA): TGTGCCAGCAGTCGGGACTCCCCATCCTACAATGAGCAGTTCTTC.

The V call is TRBV27, the J call TRBJ1-1, with D unclear. The CDR3 covers 13 residues. Trimming pared 6 bases from V and 1 base from J, leaving 9 bases between. Germline V CDR1 and CDR2: MNHEY, SMNVEV (reference sequence). The CDR3 bases are TGTGCCAGCAGCTTAGGAACGAACACTGAAGCTTTCTTT. Translation: CASSLGTNTEAFF.

This clone was counted a few times. This chain connects TRBV29-1 to TRBJ2-5, with 7 bases lining up with TRBD2. The CDR3 sequence is 12 residues long. Trimming cost V 5 bases and J 4 bases; bases outside gene matches: 4. The germline CDR1 and CDR2 sequences are SQVTM and ANQGSEA. In DNA form, the CDR3 reads TGCAGCGTTTTTACGGGGGGAGAGACCCAGTACTTC. Its translation is CSVFTGGETQYF.

This chain joins TRBV9 and TRBJ2-7; 8 positions match TRBD1. Germline V gives CDR1 SGDLS, CDR2 YYNGEE. This CDR3 has 13 residues. The junction had 5 bases not matched to a gene; V was cut back by 4 bases and J by 5 bases. In DNA form, the CDR3 reads TGTGCCAGCAGCATAGGACAGGGAAACGAGCAGTACTTC. Translated, it gives CASSIGQGNEQYF.

V and J are TRBV11-2 and TRBJ1-1, with 7 nucleotides matching TRBD1. Looked up from germline, CDR1 is SGHAT and CDR2 is FQNNGV. Germline trimming cut 4 bases from V and 4 bases from J; bases unmatched to any gene: 6. The CDR3 runs to 14 residues. The CDR3 spells CASSSTYRGTEAFF. As DNA, the CDR3 is TGTGCCAGCAGCTCAACCTACAGGGGCACTGAAGCTTTCTTT.

The chain couples TRBV4-1 to TRBJ2-1; no clear D gene. Trimming took off 0 bases at V and 11 bases at J, with 14 bases between the two ends. This CDR3 comprises 14 residues. Germline values: CDR1 MGHRA, CDR2 YSYEKL. CDR3 sequence: CASSQDPVAPQQFF. The CDR3 region has the DNA TGCGCCAGCAGCCAAGATCCCGTCGCACCTCAGCAGTTCTTC.

Notes on this clone: This sample also contains other DNA sequences that code for the same CDR3. The chain uses TRBV7-2 and TRBJ2-7; a possible D gene is TRBD2 (6 bases). Trimming cost V 3 bases and J 4 bases, with 10 bases left between them. There are 13 residues in the CDR3. The germline gives CDR1 SGHTA, CDR2 FQGNSA. CDR3: CASSLGTEYEQYF. The CDR3 nucleotides read TGTGCCAGCAGCTTGGGGACTGAGTACGAGCAGTACTTC.

This chain uses TRBV6-5 with TRBJ1-2; perhaps TRBD1 as D (5 bases). Germline V gives CDR1 MNHEY, CDR2 SVGAGI. The CDR3 has 14 amino acids. V was shortened by 6 bases and J by 4 bases, with 15 bases between the two germline ends. CDR3 region: CASSPGSITYGYTF. The CDR3 DNA sequence: TGTGCCAGCAGCCCAGGGTCTATCACCTATGGCTACACCTTC.